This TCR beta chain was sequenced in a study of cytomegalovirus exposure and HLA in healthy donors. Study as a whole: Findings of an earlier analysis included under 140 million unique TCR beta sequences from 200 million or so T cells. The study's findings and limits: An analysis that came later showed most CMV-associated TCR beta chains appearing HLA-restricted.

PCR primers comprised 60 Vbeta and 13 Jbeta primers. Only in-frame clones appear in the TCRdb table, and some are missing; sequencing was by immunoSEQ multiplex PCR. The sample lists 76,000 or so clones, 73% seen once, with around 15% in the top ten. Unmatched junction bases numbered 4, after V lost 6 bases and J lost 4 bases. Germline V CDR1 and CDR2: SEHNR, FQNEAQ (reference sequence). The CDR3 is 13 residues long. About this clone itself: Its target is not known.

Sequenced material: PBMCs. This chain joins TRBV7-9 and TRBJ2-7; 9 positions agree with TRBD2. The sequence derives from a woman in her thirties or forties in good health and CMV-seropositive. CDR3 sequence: CASRPSGGYEQYF. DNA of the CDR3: TGTGCCAGCAGACCGAGCGGGGGGTACGAGCAGTACTTC.